This is a list of T cell receptor beta chains from one sample in a study of T cells expressing NK-cell markers. TCRdb processed the 5' RACE reads again and assigns one entry to each CDR3 protein, with no DNA. The listing records about 550,000 distinct CDR3 sequences. The sample taken for sequencing was blood T cells: a sorted CD56 or NKG2C T cell subset, CD4+ or CD8+ T cells, or bulk PBMC T cells (not recorded which). These receptors originate from a man aged 18 to 30 in good health. CDR3s include the opening cysteine and the closing phenylalanine or tryptophan.

V	J	CDR3
TRBV28	TRBJ2-7	CASSFIPGGGSYEQYF
TRBV5-1	TRBJ2-5	CASSGGAFTGAQETQYF
TRBV6-5	TRBJ2-7	CASSYRAGNTYEQYF
TRBV5-1	TRBJ2-7	CASSLAVEFSEQYF
TRBV30	TRBJ2-3	CASTRGSGRRRDTQYF
TRBV2	TRBJ2-4	CASSEAGNRGGDIQYF
TRBV27	TRBJ2-3	CASSSGRISTDTQYF
TRBV5-1	TRBJ1-1	CASSRTGGFSVDTEAFF
TRBV5-1	TRBJ2-1	CASSVGLARHNEQFF
TRBV9	TRBJ2-3	CASSAEGGGGKRTQYF
TRBV19	TRBJ2-1	CASSQSGGMSGEQFF
TRBV7-2	TRBJ2-3	CASTKRSVTDTQYF